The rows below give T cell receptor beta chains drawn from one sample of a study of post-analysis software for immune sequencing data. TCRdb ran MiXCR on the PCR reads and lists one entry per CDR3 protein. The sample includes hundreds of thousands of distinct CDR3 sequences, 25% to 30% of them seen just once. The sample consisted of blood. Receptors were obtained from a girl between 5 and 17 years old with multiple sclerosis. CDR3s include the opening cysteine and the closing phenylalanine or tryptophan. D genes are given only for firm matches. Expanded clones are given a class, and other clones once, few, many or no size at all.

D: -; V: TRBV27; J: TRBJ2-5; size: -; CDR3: CASSPHGGTDQETQYF; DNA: TGTGCCAGCAGCCCCCATGGGGGTACGGACCAAGAGACCCAGTACTTC
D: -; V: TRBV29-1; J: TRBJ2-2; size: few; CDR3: CSVVDSGELFF; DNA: TGCAGCGTTGTGGACAGCGGGGAGCTGTTTTTT
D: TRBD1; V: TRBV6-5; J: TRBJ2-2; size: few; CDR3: CASSPAGQATGELFF; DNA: TGTGCCAGCAGCCCGGCCGGACAGGCAACCGGGGAGCTGTTTTTT
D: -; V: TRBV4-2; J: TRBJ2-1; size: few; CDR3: CASSANDAGLGEQFF; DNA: TGTGCCAGCAGCGCCAACGACGCCGGGCTGGGTGAGCAGTTCTTC
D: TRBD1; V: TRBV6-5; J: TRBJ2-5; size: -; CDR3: CASSYSRGETQYF; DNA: TGTGCCAGCAGTTACTCCAGGGGGGAGACCCAGTACTTC
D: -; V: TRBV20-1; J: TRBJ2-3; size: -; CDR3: CSARGRGRSTQYF; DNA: TGCAGTGCTAGAGGCCGGGGTCGGTCCACGCAGTATTTT
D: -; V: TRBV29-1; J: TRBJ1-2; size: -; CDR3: CSVGGYTF; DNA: TGCAGCGTTGGAGGCTACACCTTC
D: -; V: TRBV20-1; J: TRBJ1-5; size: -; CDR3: CSARQRQDSSNQPQHF; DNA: TGCAGTGCTAGACAACGACAGGACTCCAGCAATCAGCCCCAGCATTTT
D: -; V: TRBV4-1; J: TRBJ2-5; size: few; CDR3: CASSQEVTQPRETQYF; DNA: TGCGCCAGCAGCCAAGAAGTCACACAGCCTCGGGAGACCCAGTACTTC
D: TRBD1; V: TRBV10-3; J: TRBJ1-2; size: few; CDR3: CAISSPSGGNYGYTF; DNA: TGTGCCATCAGTTCCCCTTCAGGGGGCAACTATGGCTACACCTTC
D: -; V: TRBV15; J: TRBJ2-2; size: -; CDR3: CATSRDLRVGSTGELFF; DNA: TGTGCCACCAGCAGAGATCTGAGGGTCGGTTCCACCGGGGAGCTGTTTTTT
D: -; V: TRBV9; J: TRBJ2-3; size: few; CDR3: CASSDKDADTQYF; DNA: TGTGCCAGCAGTGACAAGGACGCAGATACGCAGTATTTT
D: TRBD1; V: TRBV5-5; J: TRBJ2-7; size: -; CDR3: CASSLGWAGTGSYEQYF; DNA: TGTGCCAGCAGCTTGGGTTGGGCCGGGACAGGGTCCTACGAGCAGTACTTC
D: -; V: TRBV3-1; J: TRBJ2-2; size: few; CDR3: CASTLLRTGELFF; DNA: TGTGCCAGCACCCTACTCCGGACCGGGGAGCTGTTTTTT
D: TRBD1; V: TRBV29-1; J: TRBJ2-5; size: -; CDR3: CSVEEGTGGETQYF; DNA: TGCAGCGTTGAAGAAGGGACAGGGGGGGAGACCCAGTACTTC
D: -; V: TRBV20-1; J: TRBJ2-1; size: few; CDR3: CSATRSEQFF; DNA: TGCAGTGCTACTAGGAGTGAGCAGTTCTTC
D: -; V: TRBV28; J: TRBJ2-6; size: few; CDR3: CASSWTAGANVLTF; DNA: TGTGCCAGCAGTTGGACAGCTGGGGCCAACGTCCTGACTTTC
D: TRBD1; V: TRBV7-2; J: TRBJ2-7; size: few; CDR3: CAGSPDRGSDEQYF; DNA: TGTGCCGGCAGCCCGGACAGGGGGAGCGACGAGCAGTACTTC
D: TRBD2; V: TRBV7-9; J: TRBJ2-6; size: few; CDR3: CASSLRLGLAGAGANVLTF; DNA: TGTGCCAGCAGCTTAAGGTTGGGACTAGCGGGAGCTGGGGCCAACGTCCTGACTTTC
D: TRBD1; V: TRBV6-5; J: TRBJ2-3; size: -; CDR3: CASSSGDRVRPGDTQYF; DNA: TGTGCCAGCAGTTCCGGTGACAGGGTGAGGCCGGGGGATACGCAGTATTTT
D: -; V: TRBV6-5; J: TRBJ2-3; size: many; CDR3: CASSYFPFTDTQYF; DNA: TGTGCCAGCAGTTATTTTCCGTTCACAGATACGCAGTATTTT
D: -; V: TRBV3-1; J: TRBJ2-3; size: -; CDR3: CASSQDKRTSTDTQYF; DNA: TGTGCCAGCAGCCAAGATAAGAGAACTAGCACAGATACGCAGTATTTT
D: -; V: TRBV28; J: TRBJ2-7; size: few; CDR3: CATLRPLGEQYF; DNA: TGTGCCACCTTACGTCCCCTCGGGGAGCAGTACTTC
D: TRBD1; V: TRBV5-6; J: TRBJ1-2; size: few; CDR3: CASSGWRWEGQHYNNYGYTF; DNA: TGTGCCAGCAGCGGATGGCGATGGGAGGGACAGCATTATAATAACTATGGCTACACCTTC
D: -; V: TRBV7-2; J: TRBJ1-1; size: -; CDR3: CASNHRGPANTEAFF; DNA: TGTGCCAGCAACCACCGGGGGCCGGCGAACACTGAAGCTTTCTTT
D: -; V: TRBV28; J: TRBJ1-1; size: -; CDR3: CASRWGAEAFF; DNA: TGTGCCAGCAGGTGGGGGGCTGAAGCTTTCTTT
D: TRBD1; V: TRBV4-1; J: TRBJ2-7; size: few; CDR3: CASSQEAPGQGAREQYF; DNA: TGCGCCAGCAGCCAAGAGGCTCCGGGACAGGGGGCGAGGGAGCAGTACTTC
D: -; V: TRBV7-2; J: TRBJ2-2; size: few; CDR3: CASSGKGGSNGELFF; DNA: TGTGCCAGCAGCGGGAAGGGAGGAAGTAACGGGGAGCTGTTTTTT
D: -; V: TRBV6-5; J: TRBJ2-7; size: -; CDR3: CASRAGLHPTYEQYF; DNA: TGTGCCAGCAGGGCAGGGCTACACCCGACCTACGAGCAGTACTTC
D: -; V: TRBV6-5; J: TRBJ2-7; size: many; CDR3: CATRQGQNYEQYF; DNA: TGTGCTACAAGACAAGGGCAGAACTACGAGCAGTACTTC